The present T cell receptor (beta chain) was sequenced within a study of beta chain features in type 1 diabetes. Study-level findings and limits: Type 1 diabetes patients showed a moderate but significant shortening of TCRB CDR3s in all four CD4+ subsets.

All of the isolated RNA was reverse transcribed, so expressed TCRB transcripts were sequenced. TCRdb keeps only in-frame clones here, not all; method: immunoSEQ multiplex PCR. The sample lists about 650,000 clones, around 12% occurring once. The V gene end was trimmed by 2 bases and the J gene end by 7 bases; junction bases not matched to a gene: 12. Germline V lookup: CDR1 GTSNPN, CDR2 SVGIG (reference sequence). The CDR3 is made up of 15 amino acids. Details on this clone: Its antigen remains unidentified.

The gene calls are TRBV30 and TRBJ2-7; 9 bases fit TRBD1. Specimen: naive CD4+ T cells from blood. This TCR came from a man aged 25 to 40 with type 1 diabetes. CDR3 sequence reads: CAWSRRGQGIEEQYF. In DNA, the CDR3 is TGTGCCTGGAGTCGACGAGGACAGGGGATCGAAGAGCAGTACTTC. Looking up the rest from reference TRBV30 and TRBJ2-7 gives the full variable domain: SQTIHQWPATLVQPVGSPLSLECTVEGTSNPNLYWYRQAAGRGLQLLFYSVGIGQISSEVPQNLSASRPQDRQFILSSKKLLLSDSGFYLCAWSRRGQGIEEQYFGPGTRLTVT.